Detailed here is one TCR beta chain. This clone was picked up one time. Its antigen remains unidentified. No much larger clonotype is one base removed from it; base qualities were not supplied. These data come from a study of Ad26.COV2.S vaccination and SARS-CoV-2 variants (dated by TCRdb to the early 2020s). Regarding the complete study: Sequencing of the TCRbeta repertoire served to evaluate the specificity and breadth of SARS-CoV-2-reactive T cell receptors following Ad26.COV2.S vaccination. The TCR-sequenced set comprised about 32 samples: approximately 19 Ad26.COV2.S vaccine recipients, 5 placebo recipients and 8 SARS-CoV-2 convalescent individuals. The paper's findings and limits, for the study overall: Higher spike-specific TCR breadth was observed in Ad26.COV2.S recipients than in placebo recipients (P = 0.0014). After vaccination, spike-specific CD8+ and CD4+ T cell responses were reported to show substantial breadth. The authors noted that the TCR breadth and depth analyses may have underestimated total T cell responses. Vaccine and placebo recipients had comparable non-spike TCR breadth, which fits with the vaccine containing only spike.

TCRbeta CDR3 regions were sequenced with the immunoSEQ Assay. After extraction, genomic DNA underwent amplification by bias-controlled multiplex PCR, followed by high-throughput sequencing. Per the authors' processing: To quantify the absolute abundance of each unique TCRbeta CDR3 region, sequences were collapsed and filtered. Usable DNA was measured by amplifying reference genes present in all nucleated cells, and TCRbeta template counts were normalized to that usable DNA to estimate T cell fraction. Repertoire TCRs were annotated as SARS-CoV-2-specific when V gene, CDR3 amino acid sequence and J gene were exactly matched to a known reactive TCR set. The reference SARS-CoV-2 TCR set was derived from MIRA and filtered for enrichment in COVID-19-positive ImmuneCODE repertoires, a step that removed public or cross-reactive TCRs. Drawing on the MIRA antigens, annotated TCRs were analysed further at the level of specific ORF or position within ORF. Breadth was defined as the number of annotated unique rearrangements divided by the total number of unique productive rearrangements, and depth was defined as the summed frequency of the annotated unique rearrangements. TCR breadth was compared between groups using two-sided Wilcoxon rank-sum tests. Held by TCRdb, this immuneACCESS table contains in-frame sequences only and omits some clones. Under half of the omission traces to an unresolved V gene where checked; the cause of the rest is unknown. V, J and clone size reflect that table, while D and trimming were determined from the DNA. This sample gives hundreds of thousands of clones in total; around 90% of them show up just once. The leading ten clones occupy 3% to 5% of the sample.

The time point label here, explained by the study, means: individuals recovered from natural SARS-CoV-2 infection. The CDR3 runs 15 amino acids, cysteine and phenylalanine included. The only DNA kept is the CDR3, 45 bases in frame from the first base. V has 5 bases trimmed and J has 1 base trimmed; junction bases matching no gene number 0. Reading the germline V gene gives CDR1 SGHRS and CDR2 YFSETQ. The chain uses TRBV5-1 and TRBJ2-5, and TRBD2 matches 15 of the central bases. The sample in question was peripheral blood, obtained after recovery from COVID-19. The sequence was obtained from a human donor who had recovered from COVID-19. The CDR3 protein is CASRGLAGGQETQYF. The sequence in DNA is TGCGCCAGCAGGGGACTAGCGGGGGGCCAAGAGACCCAGTACTTC.